These 24 T cell receptor beta chains came from one sample sequenced in a study of shared clonotypes between healthy human individuals. The table came from immunoSEQ multiplex PCR; TCRdb's copy has only in-frame clones and leaves some out. The data show 2 million or so clones, 85% to 95% seen once. Sequencing was done on a sample of naive CD4+ T cells sorted from blood. Subset defined: CD45RA+ positively selected. Receptors originate from a young man in good health.

V and J are TRBV2 and TRBJ1-4; D not certain. Per germline, CDR1 SNHLY and CDR2 FYNNEI. The V end lost 11 bases, the J end lost 8 bases, and 18 bases lay between the germline ends. This CDR3 has 13 amino acids. The DNA of the CDR3 is TGTGCCGGCGCCCGGGGTACGCACGAAAAACTGTTTTTT. Protein sequence: CAGARGTHEKLFF.

In DNA form, the CDR3 reads TGTGCCAGCAGTCCGTCGCCCAGTAATCAGCCCCAGCATTTT. The encoded protein is CASSPSPSNQPQHF. The chain recombines TRBV6-5 with TRBJ1-5, with D uncertain. The V and J ends lost 5 bases and 4 bases respectively, with 12 bases between them. The CDR3 has 14 amino acids. Germline assignment: CDR1 MNHEY and CDR2 SVGAGI.

The chain has TRBV6-4 and TRBJ1-1; 9 nucleotides align to TRBD1. The CDR3 runs 16 residues. V was clipped by 6 bases and J by 0 bases; unmatched bases: 8. Looked up from germline, CDR1 is MRHNA and CDR2 is SNTAGT. The CDR3 spells CASRPRGTGLNTEAFF. The CDR3 bases are TGTGCCAGCAGACCTAGGGGGACAGGGCTGAACACTGAAGCTTTCTTT.

This rearrangement joins TRBV2 to TRBJ1-6; D unclear. CDR3 length: 14 amino acids. Germline assignment: CDR1 SNHLY and CDR2 FYNNEI. V lost 7 bases and J 7 bases, leaving 14 bases between the germline ends. The CDR3 spells CASTQRTANSPLHF. The CDR3 nucleotides read TGTGCCAGCACCCAGCGGACGGCCAATTCACCCCTCCACTTT.

V and J are TRBV7-2 and TRBJ1-4; a possible D gene is TRBD1 (5 bases). Germline CDR1 reads SGHTA; CDR2 reads FQGNSA. The CDR3 covers 15 residues. Trimming stripped 5 bases from V and 7 bases from J, with 17 bases between. The CDR3 DNA is TGTGCCAGCAGCGCCGACAGAAAGGGCGGTGAAAAACTGTTTTTT. Protein: CASSADRKGGEKLFF.

A single count supports this clone. Other DNA sequences in this specimen translate into the identical CDR3. The V gene is TRBV5-1, the J gene TRBJ1-3, with D uncertain. CDR1 is SGHRS, CDR2 YFSETQ, per germline. This CDR3 has 14 residues. The V end lost 2 bases, the J end lost 0 bases, and 6 bases lay between the germline ends. The CDR3 sequence is CASSLSGSGNTIYF. Here the CDR3 DNA reads TGCGCCAGCAGCTTATCTGGCTCTGGAAACACCATATATTTT.

The chain couples TRBV7-2 to TRBJ2-7; D possibly corresponds to TRBD1 (6 bases). V shed 4 bases and J shed 2 bases, with 12 bases lying between them. The germline V gene encodes CDR1 SGHTA and CDR2 FQGNSA. This CDR3 comprises 14 residues. The CDR3 sequence: CASSSRDTPYEQYF. The CDR3 coding sequence is TGTGCCAGCAGCTCCCGGGACACACCCTACGAGCAGTACTTC.

Turning to this clone: At the DNA level, this CDR3 is encoded by other sequences in the same sample as well. The chain carries TRBV2 and TRBJ2-2; D is ambiguous. Per germline, CDR1 SNHLY and CDR2 FYNNEI. The CDR3 is made up of 11 amino acids. V lost 4 bases to trimming and J lost 4 bases, with 1 base between them. The CDR3 loop reads CASSVTGELFF. In DNA, the CDR3 is TGTGCCAGCAGTGTCACCGGGGAGCTGTTTTTT.

The chain is built from TRBV30 and TRBJ1-2; D may be TRBD1 (6 bases). Trimming removed 6 bases at V and 8 bases at J, with 16 bases between. The CDR3 length is 12 residues. Germline assignment: CDR1 GTSNPN and CDR2 SVGIG (reference sequence). CDR3 loop: CACYTGLLGYTF. CDR3 nucleotides: TGTGCCTGTTATACAGGGCTATTGGGCTACACCTTC.

This clone was observed a single time. This sequence joins TRBV30 and TRBJ2-5, with D perhaps matching TRBD2 (6 bases). V lost 0 bases and J 1 base, leaving 15 bases between the germline ends. CDR1 and CDR2 from the germline V gene are GTSNPN and SVGIG (reference sequence). The CDR3 is made up of 16 amino acids. The CDR3 DNA is TGTGCCTGGAGTGTAGGGGTAGCGCGGGGCCAAGAGACCCAGTACTTC. Translating gives CAWSVGVARGQETQYF.

The rearrangement uses TRBV4-3 and TRBJ2-7, with unresolved D. The germline gives CDR1 LGHNA, CDR2 YSLEER. This CDR3 has 15 residues. With 0 bases removed from V and 3 bases from J, the gap between germline ends came to 12 bases. CDR3 coding DNA: TGCGCCAGCAGCCAAGAGTGGACCCTCGACTACGAGCAGTACTTC. This codes for CASSQEWTLDYEQYF.

The J gene is TRBJ2-3, the V gene TRBV2; 10 bases fit TRBD2. CDR1 SNHLY and CDR2 FYNNEI come from the germline V gene. V trimming: 5 bases; J trimming: 0 bases; junction bases outside the gene matches: 2. The CDR3 covers 15 residues. CDR3 protein: CASSTSGVSTDTQYF. The CDR3, as DNA: TGTGCCAGCAGTACTAGCGGGGTGAGCACAGATACGCAGTATTTT.

The V and J genes are TRBV6-5 and TRBJ2-2; 9 bases are shared with TRBD1. Germline V gives CDR1 MNHEY, CDR2 SVGAGI. After removal of 1 base from V and 2 bases from J, the junction contained 2 bases not matched to a gene. The CDR3 consists of 16 residues. For the CDR3, the DNA is TGTGCCAGCAGTTACTGGACAGGGGAAAACACCGGGGAGCTGTTTTTT. Its translation is CASSYWTGENTGELFF.

The CDR3 region has the DNA TGTGCCAGCAGCCAGAATGGTTTGGCGGAAGCCAAAAACATTCAGTACTTC. Its translation is CASSQNGLAEAKNIQYF. The genes are TRBV4-2 and TRBJ2-4; no clear D. Germline V gene data show CDR1 as LGHNA and CDR2 as YNFKEQ. Deletions cut 3 bases from V and 0 bases from J, with 15 bases between. The CDR3 consists of 17 residues.

The rearrangement uses TRBV28 and TRBJ2-3; D is unresolved. Germline values: CDR1 MDHEN, CDR2 SYDVKM. The CDR3 is 15 residues long. The V end was cut by 5 bases, the J end by 0 bases, with 12 bases between. This chain's CDR3 is CASSDRYSSTDTQYF. In DNA, the CDR3 is TGTGCCAGCAGTGATAGGTACTCTAGCACAGATACGCAGTATTTT.

The chain is built from TRBV11-3 and TRBJ1-6, with 7 positions matching TRBD1. Germline V gene sequence: CDR1 SGHNT, CDR2 YENEEA. V was clipped by 0 bases and J by 10 bases; unmatched bases: 9. The CDR3 contains 16 residues. CDR3 amino acids: CASSLDSARGDSPLHF. CDR3 coding DNA: TGTGCCAGCAGCTTAGATTCGGCCAGGGGGGACTCACCCCTCCACTTT.

Turning to this clone: This specimen includes other DNA sequences encoding the same CDR3. The V and J genes are TRBV18 and TRBJ2-7; 9 bases align to TRBD1. CDR3 length: 15 amino acids. V dropped 3 bases and J dropped 4; count of bases not matched to a gene: 7. The germline gives CDR1 KGHSH, CDR2 LQKENI. The CDR3 bases are TGTGCCAGCTCACCCCCGGGACAGGGTCGATACGAGCAGTACTTC. Its translation is CASSPPGQGRYEQYF.

This clone was counted once. This sample also contains other DNA sequences that code for the same CDR3. The V and J genes are TRBV10-3 and TRBJ2-1; 8 bases are shared with TRBD2. CDR3 length: 15 amino acids. Losses at the gene ends were 0 bases for V and 2 bases for J; bases not matched to a gene: 0. CDR1 is ENHRY and CDR2 is SYGVKD in the germline V gene. The CDR3, as DNA: TGTGCCATCAGTGAGTCCGGGGGGGCCTACAATGAGCAGTTCTTC. Translating it yields CAISESGGAYNEQFF.

This clone appeared once. The chain uses TRBV5-1 and TRBJ2-3, with 9 bases identical to TRBD2. This CDR3 has 16 amino acids. Germline CDR1 reads SGHRS; CDR2 reads YFSETQ. The V segment lost 1 base and the J segment 4 bases; nucleotides outside the gene matches: 7. The DNA of the CDR3 is TGCGCCAGCAGCTTGCAAGGCGGGGGGGCGGCAGATACGCAGTATTTT. It yields the protein CASSLQGGGAADTQYF.

The chain employs TRBV10-3 and TRBJ1-2; D call uncertain. CDR1 and CDR2 (germline): ENHRY, SYGVKD. This CDR3 comprises 13 residues. V was shortened by 0 bases and J by 8 bases, with 10 bases between the two germline ends. CDR3 in DNA: TGTGCCATCAGTGAGTCGAGAGAAGCGGGCTACACCTTC. As protein: CAISESREAGYTF.

The CDR3 nucleotides are TGTGCCAGCAGCTCAACAGGGAGCTATGGCTACACCTTC. This gives the protein CASSSTGSYGYTF. The V and J genes are TRBV7-6 and TRBJ1-2; D perhaps matches TRBD1 (6 bases). Germline lookup yields CDR1 SGHVS and CDR2 FNYEAQ. Trimming stripped 4 bases from V and 4 bases from J, with 10 bases between. The CDR3 runs 13 residues.

For this clone: A junction boundary mismatches the germline segment, possibly from a read error. Other nucleotide sequences in the sample specify the same CDR3. The chain recombines TRBV7-7 with TRBJ2-1; TRBD1 is a possible D gene (6 bases). The germline V gene encodes CDR1 SSHAT and CDR2 FNYEAQ (reference sequence). The CDR3 extends over 13 amino acids. CDR3 loop: CASSLERGNEQFF. CDR3 coding DNA: TGTGCTAGCAGCTTAGAAAGGGGGAATGAGCAGTTCTTC.

V and J are TRBV6-5 and TRBJ1-1, with 8 nucleotides matching TRBD1. Trimming removed 5 bases from V and 9 bases from J; junction bases left unmatched: 14. CDR3 length: 15 amino acids. Germline CDR1 is MNHEY and CDR2 is SVGAGI. The CDR3 region is CASSRGTKGQAQAFF. The DNA of the CDR3 is TGTGCCAGCAGTCGCGGGACAAAGGGACAGGCGCAAGCTTTCTTT.

This rearrangement joins TRBV30 to TRBJ1-3; 9 positions agree with TRBD1. Germline V gene data show CDR1 as GTSNPN and CDR2 as SVGIG (reference sequence). The CDR3 spans 14 residues. With V trimmed by 5 bases and J by 3 bases, 5 bases remained unmatched. The CDR3 here is CAWERTGDGNTIYF. CDR3 sequence (DNA): TGTGCCTGGGAACGGACAGGGGATGGAAACACCATATATTTT. Full variable domain (remainder filled in from reference TRBV30 and TRBJ1-3): SQTIHQWPATLVQPVGSPLSLECTVEGTSNPNLYWYRQAAGRGLQLLFYSVGIGQISSEVPQNLSASRPQDRQFILSSKKLLLSDSGFYLCAWERTGDGNTIYFGEGSWLTVV.